These 6 T cell receptor beta chains share one sample of origin, sequenced in a study of shared clonotypes between healthy human individuals. This table comes from immunoSEQ multiplex PCR, and its TCRdb copy is limited to in-frame clones, with some not included. The sample comprises hundreds of thousands of clones, roughly 95% of which are singletons, and approximately 0.1% rests with the top ten. Naive CD8 cells, CD45RO-negative and positively selected for CCR7, excluded terminally differentiated effector memory CD45RA+ cells. Sequenced sample: naive CD8+ T cells sorted from blood. These receptors all come from a woman in her thirties in good health.

The rearrangement joins TRBV5-4 to TRBJ1-1, with D possibly being TRBD1 (6 bases). Germline V gene lookup returns CDR1 SGHNT and CDR2 YYREEE (reference sequence). Trimming stripped 4 bases from V and 6 bases from J, with 7 bases between. The CDR3 has 11 amino acids. The CDR3 nucleotides read TGTGCCAGCAGCCGGGGGCCTGAAGCTTTCTTT. This encodes CASSRGPEAFF.

This chain links TRBV7-9 with TRBJ2-2; D unclear. The CDR3 runs to 12 residues. The V end lost 1 base, the J end lost 6 bases, and 3 bases lay between the germline ends. Per the germline V gene, CDR1 is SEHNR and CDR2 is FQNEAQ (reference sequence). CDR3 nucleotide sequence: TGTGCCAGCAGCTTAGGGGCCGGGGAGCTGTTTTTT. Encoded protein: CASSLGAGELFF.

CDR3 sequence (DNA): TGTGCCAGCAGCTTCCGGAGCTCCTACGAGCAGTACTTC. Translated: CASSFRSSYEQYF. The chain couples TRBV5-4 to TRBJ2-5, with D uncertain. TRBJ2-7 matches the DNA end more closely, so the J call is doubtful. This CDR3 spans 13 amino acids. Germline CDR1 reads SGHNT; CDR2 reads YYREEE (reference sequence).

The rearrangement joins TRBV7-9 to TRBJ2-7; 8 bases fit TRBD2. This CDR3 is 14 amino acids long. The germline CDR1 and CDR2 sequences are SEHNR and FQNEAQ (reference sequence). V dropped 2 bases and J dropped 7; count of bases not matched to a gene: 7. For the CDR3, the DNA is TGTGCCAGCAGCTTAATCGCGGGAGGCCGGGAGCAGTACTTC. This sequence encodes CASSLIAGGREQYF. Complete variable domain (other parts from reference TRBV7-9 and TRBJ2-7): DTGVSQNPRHKITKRGQNVTFRCDPISEHNRLYWYRQTLGQGPEFLTYFQNEAQLEKSRLLSDRFSAERPKGSFSTLEIQRTEQGDSAMYLCASSLIAGGREQYFGPGTRLTVT.

For the CDR3, the DNA is TGCGCCAGCAGCCAAGCCGGATCAGGCGGGGGAGCACTTCAAGAGACCCAGTACTTC. As protein: CASSQAGSGGGALQETQYF. This chain links TRBV4-1 with TRBJ2-5; 7 positions match TRBD2. This CDR3 is built from 19 residues. Trimming at V came to 1 base and at J to 2 bases, leaving 16 bases not matched to a gene. CDR1 MGHRA and CDR2 YSYEKL come from the germline V gene.

The rearrangement uses TRBV9 and TRBJ1-3; D is perhaps TRBD1 (5 bases). The CDR3 has 15 amino acids. V shed 0 bases and J shed 2 bases, with 9 bases lying between them. Germline lookup yields CDR1 SGDLS and CDR2 YYNGEE. This CDR3 is CASSVAGVPGNTIYF. The CDR3 nucleotides read TGTGCCAGCAGCGTAGCGGGGGTCCCTGGAAACACCATATATTTT.